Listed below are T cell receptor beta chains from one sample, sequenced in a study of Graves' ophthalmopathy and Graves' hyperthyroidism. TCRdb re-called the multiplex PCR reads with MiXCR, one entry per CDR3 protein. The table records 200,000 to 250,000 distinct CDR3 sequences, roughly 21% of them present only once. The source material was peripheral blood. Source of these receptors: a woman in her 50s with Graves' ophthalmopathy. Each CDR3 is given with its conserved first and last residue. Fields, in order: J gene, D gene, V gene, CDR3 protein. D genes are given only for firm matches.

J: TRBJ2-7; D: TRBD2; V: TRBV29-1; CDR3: CSVDEFGGSGSYEQYF
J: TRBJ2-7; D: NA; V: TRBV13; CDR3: CASSPEGPRGEQYF
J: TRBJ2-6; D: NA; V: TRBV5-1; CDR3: CASSLGAGANVLTF
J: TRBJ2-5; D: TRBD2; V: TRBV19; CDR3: CASSIRTSGRGGETQYF
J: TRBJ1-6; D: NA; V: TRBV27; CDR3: CASARGWGNSPLHF
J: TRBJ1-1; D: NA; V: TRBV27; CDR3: CASMGNLGLNTEAFF
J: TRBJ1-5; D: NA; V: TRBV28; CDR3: CASTPEGHSNQPQHF
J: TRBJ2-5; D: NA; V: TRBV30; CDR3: CAWTGLQETQYF
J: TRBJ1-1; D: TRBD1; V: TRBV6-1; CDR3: CASSTQGGVNTEAFF
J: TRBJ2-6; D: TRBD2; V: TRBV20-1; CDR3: CTGGAVYSGANVLTF
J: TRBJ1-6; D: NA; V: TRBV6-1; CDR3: CASSRTSNNSPLHF
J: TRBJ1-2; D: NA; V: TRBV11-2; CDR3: CASSLGGTRGYTF
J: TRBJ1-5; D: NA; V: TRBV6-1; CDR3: CASSEREPQHF
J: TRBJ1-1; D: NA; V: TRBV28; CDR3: CASSFSSPAALNTEAFF
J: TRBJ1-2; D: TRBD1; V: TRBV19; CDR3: CASSIDRDSTNYGYTF
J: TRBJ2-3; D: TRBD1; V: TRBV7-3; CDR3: CASSLIPRTGSADTQYF
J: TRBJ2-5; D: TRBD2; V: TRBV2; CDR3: CASSQGLPQETQYF
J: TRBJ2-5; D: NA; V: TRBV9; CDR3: CASSPGGEETQYF
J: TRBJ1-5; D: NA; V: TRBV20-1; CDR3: CSASRGLGQPQHF
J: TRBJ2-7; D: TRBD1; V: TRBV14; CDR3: CASSPEFGDSFSGEQYF
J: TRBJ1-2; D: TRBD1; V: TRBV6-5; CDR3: CASRRVQGIGYTF
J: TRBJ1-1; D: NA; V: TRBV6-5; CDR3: CASSYKRDTEAFF
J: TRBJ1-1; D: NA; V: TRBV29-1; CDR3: CSVDYGGLNTEAFF
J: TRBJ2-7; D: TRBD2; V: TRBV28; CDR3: CASSMGLAPDEQYF
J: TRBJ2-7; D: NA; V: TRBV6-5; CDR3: CASSGLRGYEQYF
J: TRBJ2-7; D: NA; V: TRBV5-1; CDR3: CASSGWGSGDPNEQYF
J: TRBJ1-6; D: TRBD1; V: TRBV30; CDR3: CAWRGQGLSPLHF
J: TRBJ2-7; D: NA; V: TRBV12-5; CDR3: CASAPGPRWGEQYF
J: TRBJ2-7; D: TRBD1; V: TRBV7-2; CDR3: CASSVDRNYEQYF
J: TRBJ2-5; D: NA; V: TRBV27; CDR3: CASSLFRTPQETQYF
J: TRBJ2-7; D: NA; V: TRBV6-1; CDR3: CASSDNRREQYF
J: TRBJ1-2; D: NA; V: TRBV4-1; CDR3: CAISQDFPGPSYGYTF
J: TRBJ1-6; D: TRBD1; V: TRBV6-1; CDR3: CASSDLRGQAPLHF
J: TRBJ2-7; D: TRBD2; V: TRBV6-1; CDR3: CASSELAGVHEQYF
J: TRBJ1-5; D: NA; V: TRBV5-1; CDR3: CASSFTGKGQPQHF
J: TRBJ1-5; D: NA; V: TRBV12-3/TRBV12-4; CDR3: CASNLEYGPQHF
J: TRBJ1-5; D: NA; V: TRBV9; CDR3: CASSTRPPGPYSNQPQHF
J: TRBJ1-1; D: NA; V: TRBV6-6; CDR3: CASRHGQRMNTEAFF
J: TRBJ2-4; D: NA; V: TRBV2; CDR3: CASTEDSGLNIQYF
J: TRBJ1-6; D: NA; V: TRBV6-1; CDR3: CASSEGWSVHNSPLHF
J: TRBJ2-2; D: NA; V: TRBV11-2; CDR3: CASSLVRPPPHGELFF
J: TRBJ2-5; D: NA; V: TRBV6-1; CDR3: CASTQIIGRYETQYF
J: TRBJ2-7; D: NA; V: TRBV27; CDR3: CASSLGKGYEQYF
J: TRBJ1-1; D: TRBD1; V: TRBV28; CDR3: CASSLGGTGRGRGAFF
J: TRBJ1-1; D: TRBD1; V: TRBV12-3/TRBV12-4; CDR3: CASSLLRTGGDTEAFF
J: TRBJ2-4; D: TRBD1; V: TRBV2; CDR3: CASSAGQVSKNIQYF
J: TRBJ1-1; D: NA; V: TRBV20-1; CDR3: CSARVTGGTEAFF
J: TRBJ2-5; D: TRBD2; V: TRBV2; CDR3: CASKTSGRRETQYF
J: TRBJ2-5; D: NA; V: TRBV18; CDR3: CASLTGTEKETQYF
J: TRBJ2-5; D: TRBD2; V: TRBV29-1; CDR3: CSVGFGGEETQYF
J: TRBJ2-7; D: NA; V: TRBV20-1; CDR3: CSARDLSSQRYEQYF
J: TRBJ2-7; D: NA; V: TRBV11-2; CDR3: CASSFQVEGYEQYF
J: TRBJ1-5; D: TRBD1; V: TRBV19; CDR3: CASSTRDRGRHQPQHF
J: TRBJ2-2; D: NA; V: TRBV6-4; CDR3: CASSDSPLPGPMNTGELFF
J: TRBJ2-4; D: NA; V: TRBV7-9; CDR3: CASSPRGELAKNIQYF
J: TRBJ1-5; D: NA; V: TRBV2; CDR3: CASSDGGYNQPQHF